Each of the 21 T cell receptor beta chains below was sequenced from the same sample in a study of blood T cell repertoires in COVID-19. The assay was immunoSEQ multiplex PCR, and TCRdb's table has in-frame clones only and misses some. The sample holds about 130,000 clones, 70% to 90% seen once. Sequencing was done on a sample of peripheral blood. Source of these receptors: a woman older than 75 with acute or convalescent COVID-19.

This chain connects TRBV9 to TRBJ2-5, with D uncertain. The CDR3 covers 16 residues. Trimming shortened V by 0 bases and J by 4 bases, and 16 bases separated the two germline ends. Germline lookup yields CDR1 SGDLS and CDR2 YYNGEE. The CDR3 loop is CASSVEPSDLVETQYF. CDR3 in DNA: TGTGCCAGCAGCGTAGAACCGAGCGATTTGGTAGAGACCCAGTACTTC.

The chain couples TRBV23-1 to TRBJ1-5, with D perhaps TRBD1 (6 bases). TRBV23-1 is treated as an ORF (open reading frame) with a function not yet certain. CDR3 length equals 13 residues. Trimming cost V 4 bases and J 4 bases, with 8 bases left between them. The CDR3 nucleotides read TGCGCCAGCAGTCGAACAGGGAATCAGCCCCAGCATTTT. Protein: CASSRTGNQPQHF.

For the CDR3, the DNA is TGTGCCAGCAGACGGACAGGGGGCGTCTATGGCTACACCTTC. Protein sequence: CASRRTGGVYGYTF. The rearrangement links TRBV28 to TRBJ1-2; TRBD1 matches at 11 bases. The junction had 4 bases not matched to a gene; V was cut back by 6 bases and J by 4 bases. The CDR3 is 14 amino acids. Germline V gene data show CDR1 as MDHEN and CDR2 as SYDVKM.

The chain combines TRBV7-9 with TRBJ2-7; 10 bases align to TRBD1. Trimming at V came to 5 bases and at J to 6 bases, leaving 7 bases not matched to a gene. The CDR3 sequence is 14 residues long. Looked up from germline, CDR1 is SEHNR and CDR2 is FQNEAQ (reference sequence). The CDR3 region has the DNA TGTGCCAGCAGCCAGATGGGACAGGGGTTCGAGCAGTACTTC. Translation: CASSQMGQGFEQYF.

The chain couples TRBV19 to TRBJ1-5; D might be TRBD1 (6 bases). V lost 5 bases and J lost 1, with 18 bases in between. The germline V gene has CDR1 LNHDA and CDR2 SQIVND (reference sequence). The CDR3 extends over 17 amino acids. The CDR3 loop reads CASSFTGSRISNQPQHF. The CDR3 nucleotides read TGTGCCAGTAGTTTCACAGGGAGTCGGATCAGCAATCAGCCCCAGCATTTT.

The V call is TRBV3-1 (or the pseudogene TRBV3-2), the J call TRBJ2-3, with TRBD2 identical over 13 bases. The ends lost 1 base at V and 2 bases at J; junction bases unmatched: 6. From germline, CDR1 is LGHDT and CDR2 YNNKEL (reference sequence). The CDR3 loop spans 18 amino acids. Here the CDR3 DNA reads TGTGCCAGCAGCCAAGCACTAGCGGGAGGGCCTAACACAGATACGCAGTATTTT. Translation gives CASSQALAGGPNTDTQYF.

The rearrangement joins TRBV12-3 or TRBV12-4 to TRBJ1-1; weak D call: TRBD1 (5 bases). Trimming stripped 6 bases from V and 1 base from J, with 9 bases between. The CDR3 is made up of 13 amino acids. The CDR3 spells CASRRDWNTEAFF. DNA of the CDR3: TGTGCCAGCAGGAGGGACTGGAACACTGAAGCTTTCTTT.

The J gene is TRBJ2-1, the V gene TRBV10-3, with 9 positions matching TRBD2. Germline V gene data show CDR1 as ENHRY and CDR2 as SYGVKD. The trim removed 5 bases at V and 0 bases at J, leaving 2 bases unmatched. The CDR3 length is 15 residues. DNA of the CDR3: TGTGCCATCAGTTCTAGCGGGGACTCCTACAATGAGCAGTTCTTC. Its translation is CAISSSGDSYNEQFF.

The DNA for the CDR3 is TGTGCCAGCAGTTTGTTCCCAAATGAAAAACTGTTTTTT. Translated, it gives CASSLFPNEKLFF. The gene calls are TRBV6-5 and TRBJ1-4, with unresolved D. V was cut by 4 bases and J by 5 bases, with 8 bases left in between. Germline V gene data show CDR1 as MNHEY and CDR2 as SVGAGI. This CDR3 has 13 amino acids.

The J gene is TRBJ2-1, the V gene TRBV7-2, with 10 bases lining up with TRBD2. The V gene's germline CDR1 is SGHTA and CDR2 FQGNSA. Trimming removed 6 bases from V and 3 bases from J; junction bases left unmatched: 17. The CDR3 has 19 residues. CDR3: CASSRGTSDTRNYYNEQFF. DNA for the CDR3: TGTGCCAGCAGTCGGGGGACTAGCGACACTCGAAATTACTACAATGAGCAGTTCTTC. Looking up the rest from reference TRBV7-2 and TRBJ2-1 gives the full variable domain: GAGVSQSPSNKVTEKGKDVELRCDPISGHTALYWYRQSLGQGLEFLIYFQGNSAPDKSGLPSDRFSAERTGGSVSTLTIQRTQQEDSAVYLCASSRGTSDTRNYYNEQFFGPGTRLTVL.

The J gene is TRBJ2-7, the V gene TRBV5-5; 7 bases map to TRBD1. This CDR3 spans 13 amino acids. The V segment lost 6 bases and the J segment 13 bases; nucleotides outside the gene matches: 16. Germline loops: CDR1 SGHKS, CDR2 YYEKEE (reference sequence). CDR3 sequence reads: CASTRTEPGTAYF. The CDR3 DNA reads TGTGCCAGCACCCGGACCGAACCTGGGACAGCCTACTTC.

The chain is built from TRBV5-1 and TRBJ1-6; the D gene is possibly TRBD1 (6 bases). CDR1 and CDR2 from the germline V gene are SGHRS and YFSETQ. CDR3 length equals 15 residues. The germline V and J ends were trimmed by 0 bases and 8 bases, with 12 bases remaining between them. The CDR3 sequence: CASSLATGRDSPLHF. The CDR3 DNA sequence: TGCGCCAGCAGCTTGGCCACAGGGAGAGATTCACCCCTCCACTTT.

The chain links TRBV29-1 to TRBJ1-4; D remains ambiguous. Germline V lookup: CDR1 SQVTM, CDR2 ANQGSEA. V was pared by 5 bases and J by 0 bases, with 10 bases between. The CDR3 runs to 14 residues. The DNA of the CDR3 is TGCAGCGTTTCCCACATTGCAACTAATGAAAAACTGTTTTTT. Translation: CSVSHIATNEKLFF.

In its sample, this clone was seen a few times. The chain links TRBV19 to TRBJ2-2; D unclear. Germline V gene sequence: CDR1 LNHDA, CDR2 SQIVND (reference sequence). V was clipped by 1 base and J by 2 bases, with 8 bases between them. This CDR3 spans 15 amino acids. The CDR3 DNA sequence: TGTGCCAGTAGTATAGCCGGGTCAAACACCGGGGAGCTGTTTTTT. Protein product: CASSIAGSNTGELFF.

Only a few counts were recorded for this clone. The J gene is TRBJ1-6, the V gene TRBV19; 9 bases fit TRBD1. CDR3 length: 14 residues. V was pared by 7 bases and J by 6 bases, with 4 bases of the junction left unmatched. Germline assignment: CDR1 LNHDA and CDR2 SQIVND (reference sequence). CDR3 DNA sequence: TGTGCCAGTAAAAGGGGACAGGGTAATTCACCCCTCCACTTT. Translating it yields CASKRGQGNSPLHF.

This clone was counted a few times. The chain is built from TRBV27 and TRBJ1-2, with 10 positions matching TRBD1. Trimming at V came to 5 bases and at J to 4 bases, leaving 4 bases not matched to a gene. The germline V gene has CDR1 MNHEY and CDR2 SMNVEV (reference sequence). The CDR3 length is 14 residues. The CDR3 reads CASSRWTGGYGYTF. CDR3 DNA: TGTGCCAGCAGTCGCTGGACAGGGGGCTATGGCTACACCTTC.

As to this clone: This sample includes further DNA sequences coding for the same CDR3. CDR3 nucleotides: TGTGCCAGCAGCGTAGACAGGGGATCTAACTATGGCTACACCTTC. This codes for CASSVDRGSNYGYTF. This chain connects TRBV9 to TRBJ1-2, with TRBD1 matching over 7 bases. Germline V gene lookup returns CDR1 SGDLS and CDR2 YYNGEE. The CDR3 extends over 15 amino acids. J gave up 0 bases and V 0 bases, and 2 bases lay outside the gene matches.

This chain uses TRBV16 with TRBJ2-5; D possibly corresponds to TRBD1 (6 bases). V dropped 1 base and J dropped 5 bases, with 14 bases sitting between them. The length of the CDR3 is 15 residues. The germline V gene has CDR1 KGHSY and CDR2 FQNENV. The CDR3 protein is CASSQYAGTTETQYF. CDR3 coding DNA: TGTGCCAGCAGCCAATATGCAGGGACAACGGAGACCCAGTACTTC.

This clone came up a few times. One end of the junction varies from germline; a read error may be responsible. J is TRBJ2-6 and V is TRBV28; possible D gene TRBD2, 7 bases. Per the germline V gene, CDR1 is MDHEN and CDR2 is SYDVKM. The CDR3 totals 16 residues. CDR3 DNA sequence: TGTGCAAGCATCAGTTGGGGGGGCGCTGGGGCCAACGTCCTGACTTTC. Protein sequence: CASISWGGAGANVLTF.

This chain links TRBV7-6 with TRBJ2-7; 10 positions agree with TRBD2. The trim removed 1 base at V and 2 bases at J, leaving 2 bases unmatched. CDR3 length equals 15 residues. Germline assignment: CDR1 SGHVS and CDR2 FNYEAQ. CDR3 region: CASSLDTSGTYEQYF. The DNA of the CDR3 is TGTGCCAGCAGCTTAGACACTAGCGGGACCTACGAGCAGTACTTC.

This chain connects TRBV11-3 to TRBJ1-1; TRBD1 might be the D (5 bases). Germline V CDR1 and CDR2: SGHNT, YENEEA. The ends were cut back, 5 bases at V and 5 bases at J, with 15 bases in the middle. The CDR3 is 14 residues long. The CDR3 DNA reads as TGTGCCAGCAGCCCCGGACCCGCAGGGACTGAAGCTTTCTTT. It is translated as CASSPGPAGTEAFF.